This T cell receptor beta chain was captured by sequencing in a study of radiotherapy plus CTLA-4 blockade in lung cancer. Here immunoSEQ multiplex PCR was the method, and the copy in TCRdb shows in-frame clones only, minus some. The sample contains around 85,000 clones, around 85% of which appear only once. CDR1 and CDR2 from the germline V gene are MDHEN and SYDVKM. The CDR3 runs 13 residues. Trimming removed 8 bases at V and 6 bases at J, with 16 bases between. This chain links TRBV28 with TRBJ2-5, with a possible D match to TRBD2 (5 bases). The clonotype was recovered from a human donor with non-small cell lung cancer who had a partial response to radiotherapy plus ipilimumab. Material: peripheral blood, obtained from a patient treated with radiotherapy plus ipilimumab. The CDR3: CASPRGEGQTQYF. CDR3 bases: TGTGCCAGCCCCCGGGGTGAGGGCCAGACCCAGTACTTC.